This passage covers 8 T cell receptor beta chains from one sample sequenced in a study of Ad26.COV2.S vaccination and SARS-CoV-2 variants. The table came from immunoSEQ multiplex PCR; TCRdb's copy has only in-frame clones and leaves some out. The table has fewer than 800,000 clones, more than 80% seen once. Indicated treatment: some 20 received Ad26.COV2.S at low or high dose, single or two shots; several received placebo; per-sample allocation not given. Specimen acquisition occurred on day 63 following the initial vaccine or placebo injection. The sample was peripheral blood, taken in a trial of Ad26.COV2.S vaccine versus placebo. The receptors come from a person between 18 and 60 years old who received the Ad26.COV2.S COVID-19 vaccine or a placebo.

The chain combines TRBV29-1 with TRBJ2-3, with 13 bases fitting TRBD2. The V gene's germline CDR1 is SQVTM and CDR2 ANQGSEA. The V and J ends lost 1 base and 0 bases, in that order; junction bases with no gene match: 7. The CDR3 spans 18 residues. The CDR3 bases are TGCAGCGTTGAAGCTTCGGGACTAGCGGGAATTAGCACAGATACGCAGTATTTT. Protein sequence: CSVEASGLAGISTDTQYF.

The V and J genes are TRBV30 and TRBJ2-5, with D tentatively TRBD2 (7 bases). The V end lost 5 bases, the J end lost 2 bases, and 12 bases lay between the germline ends. This CDR3 region has 13 residues. CDR1 and CDR2 (germline): GTSNPN, SVGIG (reference sequence). CDR3 in amino acids: CAWGRGGQETQYF. For the CDR3, the DNA is TGTGCCTGGGGTAGGGGGGGACAAGAGACCCAGTACTTC.

The chain recombines TRBV25-1 with TRBJ2-1; 8 bases fit TRBD1. Germline V gene sequence: CDR1 MGHDK, CDR2 SYGVNS. The J segment lost 3 bases and the V segment lost 4 bases, leaving 11 bases of the junction unmatched. The CDR3 consists of 17 residues. The CDR3 region is CASSAEQGTGFYNEQFF. CDR3 coding DNA: TGTGCCAGCAGTGCAGAGCAAGGGACAGGTTTCTACAATGAGCAGTTCTTC.

The sample holds one count of this clone. The V gene is TRBV6-6, the J gene TRBJ1-5, with D possibly matching TRBD1 (6 bases). Germline V gives CDR1 MNHNY, CDR2 SVGAGI (reference sequence). V shed 5 bases and J shed 6 bases, with 17 bases lying between them. The CDR3 is 15 amino acids. The CDR3 protein is CASSKEGGGLQPQHF. The CDR3 coding sequence is TGTGCCAGCAGTAAAGAAGGGGGGGGCCTTCAGCCCCAGCATTTT.

The chain has TRBV3-1 (or the pseudogene TRBV3-2) and TRBJ1-5, with D possibly being TRBD1 (6 bases). The length of the CDR3 is 17 residues. Trimming removed 0 bases from V and 4 bases from J, with 16 bases in between. The germline V gene encodes CDR1 LGHDT and CDR2 YNNKEL (reference sequence). In DNA form, the CDR3 reads TGTGCCAGCAGCCAAGAGGGGGCAGGGGTCGGGAATCAGCCCCAGCATTTT. Amino acid sequence: CASSQEGAGVGNQPQHF.

This clone is a singleton in its sample. The chain recombines TRBV30 with TRBJ2-5; D unresolved. The CDR3 covers 11 residues. V lost 5 bases to trimming and J lost 1 base, with 5 bases between them. CDR1 and CDR2 (germline): GTSNPN, SVGIG (reference sequence). The CDR3 protein is CAWGSQETQYF. The CDR3 bases are TGTGCCTGGGGCAGCCAAGAGACCCAGTACTTC.

V is TRBV15 and J is TRBJ1-4; D is uncertain. Germline V gives CDR1 LNHNV, CDR2 YYDKDF (reference sequence). Trimming removed 0 bases at V and 7 bases at J, with 6 bases between. This CDR3 comprises 13 residues. Written as DNA, the CDR3 is TGTGCCACCAGCAGAGACCCCAGTGAAAAACTGTTTTTT. This gives the protein CATSRDPSEKLFF.

V and J are TRBV10-1 and TRBJ2-5, with a weak D call TRBD1 (5 bases). CDR1 and CDR2 from the germline V gene are WNHNN and SYGVQD (reference sequence). The CDR3 spans 13 residues. V was cut by 3 bases and J by 5 bases, with 10 bases left in between. In DNA form, the CDR3 reads TGCGCCAGCAGTGAAGGGGTCGACGAGACCCAGTACTTC. Its protein product is CASSEGVDETQYF.